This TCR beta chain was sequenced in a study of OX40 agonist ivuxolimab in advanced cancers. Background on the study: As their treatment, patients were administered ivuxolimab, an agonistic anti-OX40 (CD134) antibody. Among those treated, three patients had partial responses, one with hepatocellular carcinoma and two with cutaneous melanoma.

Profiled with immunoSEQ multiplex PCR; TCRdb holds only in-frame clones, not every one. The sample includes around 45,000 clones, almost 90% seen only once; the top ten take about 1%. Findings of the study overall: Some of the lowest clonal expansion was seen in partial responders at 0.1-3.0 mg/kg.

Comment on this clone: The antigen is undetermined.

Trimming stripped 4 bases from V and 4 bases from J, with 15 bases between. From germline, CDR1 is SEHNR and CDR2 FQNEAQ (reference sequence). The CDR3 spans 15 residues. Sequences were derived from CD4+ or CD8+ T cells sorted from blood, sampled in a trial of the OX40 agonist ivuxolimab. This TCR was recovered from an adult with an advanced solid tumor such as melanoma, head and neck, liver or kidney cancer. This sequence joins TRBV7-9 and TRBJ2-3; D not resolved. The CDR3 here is CASSSHRPTPDTQYF. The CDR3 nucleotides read TGTGCCAGCAGCTCCCACCGACCGACGCCAGATACGCAGTATTTT.